This is a list of T cell receptor beta chains from one sample in a study of identical twins. TCRdb re-analysed the 5' RACE reads in MiXCR, keeping a single row per CDR3 protein. Of hundreds of thousands of distinct CDR3 sequences detected, roughly 6% appear once; the ten largest clones hold 1.5% to 2%. Specimen: naive T cells sorted from blood. Receptors were obtained from a man younger than 35 in good health. Both conserved end residues are part of each CDR3. Fields, in order: J gene, D gene, clone size, V gene, CDR3 protein, CDR3 DNA. D genes are given only for firm matches. Size is stated for part of the rows, as once, few or many counts, or as a class when the clone is expanded.

J gene: TRBJ2-3
D gene: NA
clone size: few
V gene: TRBV28
CDR3 protein: CASSLVVLSTDTQYF
CDR3 DNA: TGTGCCAGCAGTTTGGTAGTTTTAAGCACAGATACGCAGTATTTT

J gene: TRBJ2-7
D gene: TRBD1
clone size: NA
V gene: TRBV5-1
CDR3 protein: CASSTGQGIYEQYF
CDR3 DNA: TGCGCCAGCAGCACGGGACAGGGAATCTACGAGCAGTACTTC

J gene: TRBJ2-6
D gene: NA
clone size: few
V gene: TRBV28
CDR3 protein: CASSFSNAGANVLTF
CDR3 DNA: TGTGCCAGCAGTTTCAGTAACGCTGGGGCCAACGTCCTGACTTTC

J gene: TRBJ2-7
D gene: TRBD2
clone size: NA
V gene: TRBV29-1
CDR3 protein: CSVSGLAGARRYEQYF
CDR3 DNA: TGCAGCGTAAGTGGGCTAGCGGGGGCACGAAGGTACGAGCAGTACTTC

J gene: TRBJ1-6
D gene: TRBD1
clone size: few
V gene: TRBV7-8
CDR3 protein: CASSTTTGDRNSPLHF
CDR3 DNA: TGTGCCAGCAGCACAACGACAGGGGATCGGAATTCACCCCTCCACTTT

J gene: TRBJ2-1
D gene: NA
clone size: many
V gene: TRBV20-1
CDR3 protein: CSARDLTAGRYNEQFF
CDR3 DNA: TGCAGTGCTAGAGATCTAACGGCAGGGAGATACAATGAGCAGTTCTTC

J gene: TRBJ2-3
D gene: TRBD1
clone size: NA
V gene: TRBV7-9
CDR3 protein: CASSLEVVTGWYF
CDR3 DNA: TGTGCCAGCAGCTTAGAGGTTGTGACAGGGTGGTATTTT

J gene: TRBJ2-7
D gene: NA
clone size: many
V gene: TRBV7-9
CDR3 protein: CASSSVPQGMFHEQYF
CDR3 DNA: TGTGCCAGCAGCTCAGTTCCACAGGGAATGTTCCACGAGCAGTACTTC

J gene: TRBJ2-3
D gene: TRBD2
clone size: NA
V gene: TRBV4-2
CDR3 protein: CASSLKGWTSGKGDSTDTQYF
CDR3 DNA: TGTGCCAGCAGCCTAAAGGGCTGGACTAGCGGGAAAGGGGATAGCACAGATACGCAGTATTTT

J gene: TRBJ1-5
D gene: NA
clone size: many
V gene: TRBV7-8
CDR3 protein: CASSYTDQPQHF
CDR3 DNA: TGTGCCAGCAGCTATACGGATCAGCCCCAGCATTTT

J gene: TRBJ2-1
D gene: TRBD2
clone size: few
V gene: TRBV9
CDR3 protein: CASSVGGPGGYDNEQFF
CDR3 DNA: TGTGCCAGCAGCGTAGGAGGCCCGGGAGGGTACGACAATGAGCAGTTCTTC

J gene: TRBJ2-5
D gene: NA
clone size: many
V gene: TRBV20-1
CDR3 protein: CSATNLRDMEETQYF
CDR3 DNA: TGCAGTGCTACTAATCTCCGGGACATGGAAGAGACCCAGTACTTC

J gene: TRBJ2-5
D gene: NA
clone size: NA
V gene: TRBV19
CDR3 protein: CASSTQQETQYF
CDR3 DNA: TGTGCCAGTAGTACACAGCAAGAGACCCAGTACTTC

J gene: TRBJ2-3
D gene: TRBD2
clone size: many
V gene: TRBV15
CDR3 protein: CATSKAGGGTDTQYF
CDR3 DNA: TGTGCCACCAGCAAAGCGGGAGGAGGGACAGATACGCAGTATTTT

J gene: TRBJ2-4
D gene: NA
clone size: few
V gene: TRBV25-1
CDR3 protein: CASSEFPDLIQYF
CDR3 DNA: TGTGCCAGCAGTGAATTCCCGGACCTGATTCAGTACTTC

J gene: TRBJ2-7
D gene: NA
clone size: few
V gene: TRBV27
CDR3 protein: CASSPVAGGEQYF
CDR3 DNA: TGTGCCAGCAGCCCGGTGGCTGGGGGCGAGCAGTACTTC

J gene: TRBJ1-2
D gene: NA
clone size: many
V gene: TRBV7-6
CDR3 protein: CASSPAGVFNYGYTF
CDR3 DNA: TGTGCCAGCAGTCCTGCGGGTGTTTTTAACTATGGCTACACCTTC

J gene: TRBJ2-7
D gene: NA
clone size: many
V gene: TRBV7-6
CDR3 protein: CASSLSPQLSSSYEQYF
CDR3 DNA: TGTGCCAGCAGCTTATCCCCCCAGTTATCTAGCTCCTACGAGCAGTACTTC

J gene: TRBJ2-1
D gene: NA
clone size: NA
V gene: TRBV28
CDR3 protein: CASRELRGGRYNEQFF
CDR3 DNA: TGTGCCAGCAGGGAACTCAGGGGGGGACGCTACAATGAGCAGTTCTTC

J gene: TRBJ2-4
D gene: NA
clone size: many
V gene: TRBV20-1
CDR3 protein: CSAGALGAKNIQYF
CDR3 DNA: TGCAGTGCTGGGGCTCTAGGGGCCAAAAACATTCAGTACTTC

J gene: TRBJ1-2
D gene: NA
clone size: many
V gene: TRBV5-1
CDR3 protein: CASSLSAGASGYTF
CDR3 DNA: TGCGCCAGCAGCTTGTCGGCGGGGGCGAGTGGCTACACCTTC

J gene: TRBJ2-1
D gene: NA
clone size: many
V gene: TRBV29-1
CDR3 protein: CSGTRPNYNEQFF
CDR3 DNA: TGCAGCGGAACTAGGCCCAACTACAATGAGCAGTTCTTC

J gene: TRBJ2-2
D gene: NA
clone size: many
V gene: TRBV7-8
CDR3 protein: CASSRTRSRTTGELFF
CDR3 DNA: TGTGCCAGCAGCAGAACCCGGAGTAGGACCACCGGGGAGCTGTTTTTT

J gene: TRBJ2-3
D gene: NA
clone size: many
V gene: TRBV20-1
CDR3 protein: CSATRDPRDTQYF
CDR3 DNA: TGCAGTGCTACCCGGGACCCTAGAGATACGCAGTATTTT

J gene: TRBJ1-4
D gene: NA
clone size: few
V gene: TRBV20-1
CDR3 protein: CSARPSPGRGNEKLFF
CDR3 DNA: TGCAGTGCTAGACCGAGCCCGGGACGGGGGAATGAAAAACTGTTTTTT

J gene: TRBJ2-3
D gene: TRBD2
clone size: few
V gene: TRBV20-1
CDR3 protein: CSAGDLSGWADTQYF
CDR3 DNA: TGCAGTGCTGGTGACCTTAGCGGGTGGGCAGATACGCAGTATTTT

J gene: TRBJ2-3
D gene: NA
clone size: few
V gene: TRBV7-2
CDR3 protein: CASSPGTLQNTQYF
CDR3 DNA: TGTGCCAGCAGCCCAGGGACTCTACAAAATACGCAGTATTTT

J gene: TRBJ2-7
D gene: NA
clone size: many
V gene: TRBV28
CDR3 protein: CASRGVVLGYEQYF
CDR3 DNA: TGTGCCAGCAGGGGGGTGGTACTAGGCTACGAGCAGTACTTC

J gene: TRBJ2-7
D gene: TRBD2
clone size: NA
V gene: TRBV9
CDR3 protein: CASSAGLAGREQYF
CDR3 DNA: TGTGCCAGCAGCGCCGGACTAGCGGGACGGGAGCAGTACTTC

J gene: TRBJ2-1
D gene: NA
clone size: many
V gene: TRBV14
CDR3 protein: CASSQEYTKQFF
CDR3 DNA: TGTGCCAGCAGCCAAGAGTACACTAAGCAGTTCTTC

J gene: TRBJ2-3
D gene: TRBD2
clone size: NA
V gene: TRBV7-9
CDR3 protein: CASSPDRGGQRDTQYF
CDR3 DNA: TGTGCCAGCAGCCCCGACCGGGGGGGTCAGAGAGATACGCAGTATTTT